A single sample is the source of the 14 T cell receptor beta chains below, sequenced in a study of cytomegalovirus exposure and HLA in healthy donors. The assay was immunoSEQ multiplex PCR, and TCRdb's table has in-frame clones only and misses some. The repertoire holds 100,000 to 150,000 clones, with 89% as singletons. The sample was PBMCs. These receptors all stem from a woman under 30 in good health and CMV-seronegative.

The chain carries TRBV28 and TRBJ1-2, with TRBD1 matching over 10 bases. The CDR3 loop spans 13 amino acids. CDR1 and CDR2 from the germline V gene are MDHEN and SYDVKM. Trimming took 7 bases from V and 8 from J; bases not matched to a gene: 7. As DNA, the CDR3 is TGTGCCAGCATCGGGACAGGGGAGTCGGGCTACACCTTC. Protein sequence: CASIGTGESGYTF.

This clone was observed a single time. The CDR3 DNA follows: TGCGCCAGCAGCCAAGATAGGGGAGGGGTCACTGAAGCTTTCTTT. Its protein is CASSQDRGGVTEAFF. This chain uses TRBV4-3 with TRBJ1-1; TRBD1 might be the D (5 bases). This CDR3 contains 15 residues. Trimming shortened V by 0 bases and J by 4 bases, and 12 bases separated the two germline ends. The germline V gene has CDR1 LGHNA and CDR2 YSLEER.

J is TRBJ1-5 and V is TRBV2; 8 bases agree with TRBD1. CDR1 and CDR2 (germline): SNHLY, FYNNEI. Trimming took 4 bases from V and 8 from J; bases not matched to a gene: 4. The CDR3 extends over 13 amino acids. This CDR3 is CASSGTGREPQHF. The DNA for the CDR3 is TGTGCCAGCAGTGGGACAGGGAGGGAGCCCCAGCATTTT. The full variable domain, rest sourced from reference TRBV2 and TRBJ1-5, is EPEVTQTPSHQVTQMGQEVILRCVPISNHLYFYWYRQILGQKVEFLVSFYNNEISEKSEIFDDQFSVERPDGSNFTLKIRSTKLEDSAMYFCASSGTGREPQHFGDGTRLSIL.

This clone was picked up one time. The CDR3 coding sequence is TGTGCCAGCAGAGACAGGCTAAAAGGTTTCGGCACAGATACGCAGTATTTT. It encodes CASRDRLKGFGTDTQYF. The V and J genes are TRBV2 and TRBJ2-3, with D perhaps TRBD1 (6 bases). Germline V gene lookup returns CDR1 SNHLY and CDR2 FYNNEI. V was cut by 6 bases and J by 1 base, with 20 bases left in between. The length of the CDR3 is 17 residues.

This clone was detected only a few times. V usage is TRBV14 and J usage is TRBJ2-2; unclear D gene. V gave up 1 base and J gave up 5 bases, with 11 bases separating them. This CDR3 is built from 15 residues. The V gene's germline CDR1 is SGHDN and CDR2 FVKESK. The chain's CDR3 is CASSQVQLKTGELFF. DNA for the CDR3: TGTGCCAGCAGCCAAGTTCAACTTAAAACCGGGGAGCTGTTTTTT.

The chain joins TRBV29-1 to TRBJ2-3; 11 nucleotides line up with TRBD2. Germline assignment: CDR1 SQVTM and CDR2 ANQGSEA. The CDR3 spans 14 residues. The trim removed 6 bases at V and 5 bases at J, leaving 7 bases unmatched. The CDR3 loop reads CSVGIAGGEDTQYF. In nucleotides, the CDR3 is TGCAGCGTGGGGATAGCGGGAGGGGAAGATACGCAGTATTTT.

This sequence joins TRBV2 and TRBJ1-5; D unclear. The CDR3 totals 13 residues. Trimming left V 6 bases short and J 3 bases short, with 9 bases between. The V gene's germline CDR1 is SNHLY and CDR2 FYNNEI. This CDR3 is CASSGENNQPQHF. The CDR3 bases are TGTGCCAGCAGCGGGGAGAACAATCAGCCCCAGCATTTT.

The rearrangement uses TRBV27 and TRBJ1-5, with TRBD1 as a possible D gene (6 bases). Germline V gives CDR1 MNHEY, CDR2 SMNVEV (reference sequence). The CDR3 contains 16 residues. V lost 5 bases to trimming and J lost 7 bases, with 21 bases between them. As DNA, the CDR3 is TGTGCCAGCAGTCCAGACGCGAACAGGGTTGCGCAGCCCCAGCATTTT. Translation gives CASSPDANRVAQPQHF.

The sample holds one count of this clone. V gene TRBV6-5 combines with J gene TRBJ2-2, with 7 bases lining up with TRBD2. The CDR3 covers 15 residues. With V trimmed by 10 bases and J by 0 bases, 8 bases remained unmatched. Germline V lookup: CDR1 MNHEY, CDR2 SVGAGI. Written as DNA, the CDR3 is TGTGCCACTAGACTAGCCTACACGAACACCGGGGAGCTGTTTTTT. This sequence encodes CATRLAYTNTGELFF.

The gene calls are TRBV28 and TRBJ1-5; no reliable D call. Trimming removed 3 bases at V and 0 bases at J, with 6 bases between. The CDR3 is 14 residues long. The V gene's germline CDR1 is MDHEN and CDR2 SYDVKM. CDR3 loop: CASSFHSSNQPQHF. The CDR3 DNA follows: TGTGCCAGCAGTTTCCACAGTAGCAATCAGCCCCAGCATTTT.

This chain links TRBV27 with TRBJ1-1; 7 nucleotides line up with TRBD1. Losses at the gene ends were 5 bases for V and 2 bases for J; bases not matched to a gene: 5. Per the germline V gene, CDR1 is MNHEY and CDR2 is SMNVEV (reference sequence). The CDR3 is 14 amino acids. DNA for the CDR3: TGTGCCAGCAGTCCAACAGGGGTTAACACTGAAGCTTTCTTT. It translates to CASSPTGVNTEAFF.

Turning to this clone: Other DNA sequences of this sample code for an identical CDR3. In DNA, the CDR3 is TGTGCCACCAGCAGGGGACAGGGTAATGAAAAACTGTTTTTT. It translates to CATSRGQGNEKLFF. This rearrangement joins TRBV15 to TRBJ1-4; TRBD1 agrees at 9 bases. The CDR3 spans 14 residues. After removal of 3 bases from V and 4 bases from J, the junction contained 0 bases not matched to a gene. From germline, CDR1 is LNHNV and CDR2 YYDKDF (reference sequence).

CDR3 coding DNA: TGCAGTGCTATTGGGGGGGAGACCCAGTACTTC. Translation: CSAIGGETQYF. This chain joins TRBV20-1 and TRBJ2-5; D is perhaps TRBD2 (6 bases). CDR3 size: 11 residues. Trimming shortened V by 4 bases and J by 5 bases, and 8 bases separated the two germline ends. Germline V gene sequence: CDR1 DFQATT, CDR2 SNEGSKA (reference sequence).

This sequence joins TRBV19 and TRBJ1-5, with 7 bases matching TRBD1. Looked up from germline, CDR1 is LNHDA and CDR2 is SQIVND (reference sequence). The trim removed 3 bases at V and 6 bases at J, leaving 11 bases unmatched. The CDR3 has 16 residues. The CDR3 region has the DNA TGTGCCAGTAGTATTGGTCCGACAGGGTACGGTCAGCCCCAGCATTTT. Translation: CASSIGPTGYGQPQHF.